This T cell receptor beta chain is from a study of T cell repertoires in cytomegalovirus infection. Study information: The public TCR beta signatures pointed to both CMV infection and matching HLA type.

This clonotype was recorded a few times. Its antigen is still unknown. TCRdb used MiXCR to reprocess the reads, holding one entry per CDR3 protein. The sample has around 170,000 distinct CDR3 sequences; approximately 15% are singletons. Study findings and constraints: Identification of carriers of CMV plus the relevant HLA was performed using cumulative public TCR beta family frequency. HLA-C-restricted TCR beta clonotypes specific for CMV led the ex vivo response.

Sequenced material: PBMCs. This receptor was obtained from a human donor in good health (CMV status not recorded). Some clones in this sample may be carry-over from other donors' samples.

The CDR3 DNA follows: TGCAGCGTTGGGTCCGGAATCAAGAATTCACCCCTCCACTTT. It translates to CSVGSGIKNSPLHF. The chain has TRBV29-1 and TRBJ1-6; D gene ambiguous. Germline assignment: CDR1 SQVTM and CDR2 ANQGSEA. The CDR3 length is 14 residues. The germline V and J ends were trimmed by 4 bases and 7 bases, with 14 bases remaining between them.